These T cell receptor beta chains were read from a single sample in a study of human T cells and chemical hapten exposure. TCRdb called the RACE reads again in MiXCR, with one record for every CDR3 protein. The sample holds 60,000 to 80,000 distinct CDR3 sequences, approximately 6.2% seen once. The specimen sequenced was whole blood. The receptors derive from a female donor in good health. Some clones in this sample may be carry-over from other donors' samples. Both conserved end residues are part of each CDR3. D genes are given only for firm matches. A row's size may be missing; if present it is once, few, many or a size class.

>-|TRBJ2-3|TRBV5-4|TRBD2
TGTGCCAGCAGCCCCCAGGCCGGGAGGGAGGGGACCACAGATACGCAGTATTTT
CASSPQAGREGTTDTQYF
>-|TRBJ2-7|TRBV6-1|TRBD1
TGTGCCACCTCAAATTACAGGGGGCTCTACGAGCAGTACTTC
CATSNYRGLYEQYF
>many|TRBJ2-3|TRBV27|-
TGTGCCAGCAGTTCAGTCGAAGTGACAGATACGCAGTATTTT
CASSSVEVTDTQYF
>many|TRBJ2-7|TRBV6-6|-
TGTGCCAGCAGTTCACAAGAATCCACGGGCTACGAGCAGTACTTC
CASSSQESTGYEQYF
>many|TRBJ2-3|TRBV25-1|-
TGTGCCAGCAGTGAAGCGGGGATAAGCACAGATACGCAGTATTTT
CASSEAGISTDTQYF
>few|TRBJ1-1|TRBV29-1|TRBD1
TGCAGCGTTGAAGATTTGGCAGGGGGGGACACTGAAGCTTTCTTT
CSVEDLAGGDTEAFF
>many|TRBJ1-1|TRBV29-1|-
TGCAGCGTTGAACCGAGGATGAACACTGAAGCTTTCTTT
CSVEPRMNTEAFF
>many|TRBJ1-5|TRBV6-2/TRBV6-3|-
TGTGCCAGCAGTTGGGCCGAGGGAGGCAGCAATCAGCCCCAGCATTTT
CASSWAEGGSNQPQHF
>many|TRBJ2-3|TRBV2|TRBD2
TGTGCCAGCAGAGCGATAGCGGGATTCGCAGATACGCAGTATTTT
CASRAIAGFADTQYF
>-|TRBJ2-5|TRBV6-6|-
TGTGCCAGCAGGTCTAGTGGGGGTCAGGGGACCCAGTACTTC
CASRSSGGQGTQYF
>-|TRBJ1-4|TRBV28|-
TGTGCCAGCAGCCCGGGGACGGAGTTCGAAAAACTGTTTTTT
CASSPGTEFEKLFF
>few|TRBJ1-1|TRBV7-9|-
TGTGCCAGCAGCTTAGTAGGGGAGAGGGGGTCTGCGAACACTGAAGCTTTCTTT
CASSLVGERGSANTEAFF
>many|TRBJ2-5|TRBV20-1|TRBD2
TGCAGTGCTGTTAGCGGGAGGGAAGAGACCCAGTACTTC
CSAVSGREETQYF
>few|TRBJ1-2|TRBV6-2/TRBV6-3|-
TGTGCCAGCAGTTACGGTGGGGAAGGAAACTATGGCTACACCTTC
CASSYGGEGNYGYTF
>many|TRBJ1-1|TRBV29-1|-
TGCAGCGTTGTTAGGAACACTGAAGCTTTCTTT
CSVVRNTEAFF
>-|TRBJ1-1|TRBV5-6|-
TGTGCCAGCAGCGTAAAGGGACTTAGAAGAATGAACACTGAAGCTTTCTTT
CASSVKGLRRMNTEAFF
>many|TRBJ1-1|TRBV12-3/TRBV12-4|-
TGTGCCAGCAGGCCTCAGGGCGCTGAAGCTTTCTTT
CASRPQGAEAFF
>few|TRBJ2-3|TRBV3-1|TRBD2
TGTGCCAGCAGCCACTCGACTAGCGGAAGACGAGATACGCAGTATTTT
CASSHSTSGRRDTQYF
>many|TRBJ2-3|TRBV7-9|-
TGTGCCAGCAGCTCAGACAGGAGCACAGATACGCAGTATTTT
CASSSDRSTDTQYF
>-|TRBJ2-7|TRBV12-3/TRBV12-4|-
TGTGCCAGCAGTCGAGGGGGGACCTACGAGCAGTACTTC
CASSRGGTYEQYF
>many|TRBJ1-2|TRBV9|-
TGTGCCAGCAGCGTAGCAACAGCTAACTATGGCTACACCTTC
CASSVATANYGYTF
>few|TRBJ2-5|TRBV5-6|TRBD1
TGTGCCAGCAGCTTGGCCGAAGGGACAGGGGGCGTGACCCAGTACTTC
CASSLAEGTGGVTQYF
>-|TRBJ2-7|TRBV5-1|-
TGCGCCAGCAGCTTGGAATACAGCTCCTACGAGCAGTACTTC
CASSLEYSSYEQYF
>few|TRBJ2-7|TRBV5-1|TRBD1
TGCGCCAGCAGGGGAAGAGGGGGCTCGGGTTTGGACGAGCAGTACTTC
CASRGRGGSGLDEQYF